The 22 T cell receptor beta chains below all came from one sample that was sequenced in a study of shared clonotypes between healthy human individuals. The protocol was immunoSEQ multiplex PCR, while the TCRdb copy is restricted to in-frame clones and leaves out a portion. The table includes about a million clones, approximately 68% detected once. The sequenced material came from memory CD4+ T cells sorted from blood. Noted subset: CD45RA-negative fraction. All receptors come from a man between 18 and 35 years old in good health.

The chain employs TRBV29-1 and TRBJ2-7, with D perhaps TRBD1 or TRBD2 (5 bases each). The CDR3 is 13 amino acids. The germline V gene has CDR1 SQVTM and CDR2 ANQGSEA. The V end lost 6 bases, the J end lost 5 bases, and 17 bases lay between the germline ends. The CDR3 here is CSVIGEGRHEQYF. The CDR3 bases are TGCAGCGTGATCGGAGAGGGACGACACGAGCAGTACTTC.

J is TRBJ2-7 and V is TRBV29-1, with TRBD1 matching over 9 bases. There are 13 residues in the CDR3. The J segment lost 2 bases and the V segment lost 6 bases, leaving 5 bases of the junction unmatched. In germline, CDR1 is SQVTM, CDR2 ANQGSEA. The CDR3 DNA is TGCAGCGTGGTGGGACAGGGTACCTACGAGCAGTACTTC. Protein sequence: CSVVGQGTYEQYF.

A remark on this clone: Other DNA sequences from this sample encode an identical CDR3 as well. V usage is TRBV2 and J usage is TRBJ1-5; D remains ambiguous. The V end was cut by 1 base, the J end by 3 bases, with 7 bases between. The germline V gene encodes CDR1 SNHLY and CDR2 FYNNEI. CDR3 length: 14 residues. The CDR3 nucleotides read TGTGCCAGCAGTGAAGACCGGGCCAATCAGCCCCAGCATTTT. It specifies CASSEDRANQPQHF.

This clone was observed a single time. The V call is TRBV7-8, the J call TRBJ2-7; 8 bases align to TRBD1. With V trimmed by 5 bases and J by 1 base, 10 bases remained unmatched. The V gene's germline CDR1 is SGHVS and CDR2 FQNEAQ. CDR3 length equals 16 residues. The CDR3 here is CASSQSGTGASYEQYF. Here the CDR3 DNA reads TGTGCCAGCAGCCAATCCGGGACAGGAGCTTCCTACGAGCAGTACTTC.

A word on this clone: This CDR3 is also generated by other DNA sequences in the sample. The chain combines TRBV18 with TRBJ2-7, with D tentatively TRBD1 (6 bases). V lost 5 bases to trimming and J lost 0 bases, with 11 bases between them. Germline V gene data show CDR1 as KGHSH and CDR2 as LQKENI. The CDR3 totals 14 residues. In DNA form, the CDR3 reads TGTGCCAGCTCATCAGACAGGAGCTCCTACGAGCAGTACTTC. This gives the protein CASSSDRSSYEQYF.

V and J are TRBV7-9 and TRBJ2-3; 8 bases map to TRBD2. The germline gives CDR1 SEHNR, CDR2 FQNEAQ (reference sequence). J gave up 4 bases and V 0 bases, and 6 bases lay outside the gene matches. CDR3 length: 16 residues. CDR3 amino acids: CASSLAFGGAPDTQYF. CDR3 in DNA: TGTGCCAGCAGCTTAGCTTTCGGGGGGGCCCCAGATACGCAGTATTTT.

The V gene is TRBV19, the J gene TRBJ1-1; 7 nucleotides align to TRBD1. Trimming cost V 7 bases and J 5 bases; bases outside gene matches: 13. Germline values: CDR1 LNHDA, CDR2 SQIVND (reference sequence). The CDR3 has 15 amino acids. In DNA, the CDR3 is TGTGCCAGTAAAAACAGGGGAGTAGTCTGGACTGAAGCTTTCTTT. Translation: CASKNRGVVWTEAFF.

The chain links TRBV5-1 to TRBJ1-1; 9 bases are shared with TRBD1. CDR1 is SGHRS and CDR2 is YFSETQ in the germline V gene. This CDR3 has 16 amino acids. Trimming at V came to 4 bases and at J to 3 bases, leaving 10 bases not matched to a gene. The CDR3 DNA reads TGCGCCAGCAGCCCTACAGGGGGCAGTGGGGACACTGAAGCTTTCTTT. It codes for CASSPTGGSGDTEAFF.

The CDR3 nucleotides read TGCGCCAGCAGCACCGGGACCCAGAACACCGGGGAGCTGTTTTTT. Its translation: CASSTGTQNTGELFF. The chain is built from TRBV5-1 and TRBJ2-2; D might be TRBD1 or TRBD2, each matching 5 bases. Trimming left V 4 bases short and J 1 base short, with 11 bases between. The CDR3 loop spans 15 amino acids. The germline V gene encodes CDR1 SGHRS and CDR2 YFSETQ.

In this sample, this clone turned up a few times. The rearrangement joins TRBV6-1 to TRBJ2-7, with 12 bases matching TRBD2. The CDR3 is 14 amino acids. CDR1 and CDR2 from the germline V gene are MNHNS and SASEGT. V lost 3 bases to trimming and J lost 10 bases; unmatched junction nucleotides: 7. The CDR3: CASSEQTSGGSQYF. As DNA, the CDR3 is TGTGCCAGCAGTGAGCAGACTAGCGGGGGCTCCCAGTACTTC.

V usage is TRBV2 and J usage is TRBJ2-3; TRBD2 might be the D (5 bases). The CDR3 totals 15 residues. Trimming took off 5 bases at V and 0 bases at J, with 12 bases between the two ends. Germline assignment: CDR1 SNHLY and CDR2 FYNNEI. As DNA, the CDR3 is TGTGCCAGCAGTAGACTAATCCCTAGCACAGATACGCAGTATTTT. This sequence encodes CASSRLIPSTDTQYF.

The chain carries TRBV30 and TRBJ2-3; maybe TRBD2 (6 bases). CDR1 is GTSNPN, CDR2 SVGIG, per germline (reference sequence). Trimming removed 0 bases at V and 2 bases at J, with 9 bases between. The CDR3 length is 14 residues. CDR3 sequence (DNA): TGTGCCTGGAGTGTCGGGGGACCCACAGATACGCAGTATTTT. The encoded protein is CAWSVGGPTDTQYF.

Of note for this clone: Compared with germline, one end of the junction differs, possibly owing to a read error. The rearrangement joins TRBV7-2 to TRBJ1-2, with TRBD1 matching 9 bases. CDR3 length: 17 residues. Germline V gene sequence: CDR1 SGHTA, CDR2 FQGNSA. The DNA of the CDR3 is TGTGCCAGCACCCCTGGACACAGGGGGCGGAGAGGCTATGGCTACATCTTC. It is translated as CASTPGHRGRRGYGYIF.

DNA of the CDR3: TGTGCCAGCAGAGTAGGGGATTCCGGGGAGCTGTTTTTT. Residues: CASRVGDSGELFF. The chain joins TRBV6-6 to TRBJ2-2; D might be TRBD1 (5 bases). V was shortened by 6 bases and J by 6 bases, with 11 bases between the two germline ends. Germline CDR1 MNHNY, CDR2 SVGAGI (reference sequence). This CDR3 has 13 amino acids.

The chain uses TRBV5-4 and TRBJ2-7; 9 bases match TRBD2. Germline CDR1 reads SGHNT; CDR2 reads YYREEE (reference sequence). With 0 bases clipped from V and 7 bases from J, the junction kept 14 bases outside the gene matches. The CDR3 has 17 amino acids. The CDR3 nucleotides are TGTGCCAGCAGCTTGGGGGCTACTAGCGGGTTCCTTGGGGAGCAGTACTTC. Translation: CASSLGATSGFLGEQYF.

The chain couples TRBV12-5 to TRBJ2-7; weak D call: TRBD1 (6 bases). Germline lookup yields CDR1 LGHNT and CDR2 FRNRAP. V lost 6 bases and J lost 5, with 11 bases in between. The CDR3 is made up of 12 amino acids. CDR3 coding DNA: TGTGCTAGTGGCCCTGACAGGAACGAGCAGTACTTC. Residues: CASGPDRNEQYF.

The table lists this clone with many counts. This chain joins TRBV7-9 and TRBJ1-3; 11 nucleotides agree with TRBD1. Germline V gene sequence: CDR1 SEHNR, CDR2 FQNEAQ (reference sequence). This CDR3 region has 16 residues. V was pared by 5 bases and J by 5 bases, with 8 bases of the junction left unmatched. The chain's CDR3 is CASSPRTGGTRNTIYF. The CDR3 DNA reads TGTGCCAGCAGCCCCCGGACAGGGGGCACGAGAAACACCATATATTTT. Full variable domain (missing parts from reference TRBV7-9 and TRBJ1-3): DTGVSQNPRHKITKRGQNVTFRCDPISEHNRLYWYRQTLGQGPEFLTYFQNEAQLEKSRLLSDRFSAERPKGSFSTLEIQRTEQGDSAMYLCASSPRTGGTRNTIYFGEGSWLTVV.

V usage is TRBV5-4 and J usage is TRBJ1-4; D remains unclear. Per germline, CDR1 SGHNT and CDR2 YYREEE (reference sequence). The CDR3 has 15 amino acids. Trimming took off 1 base at V and 8 bases at J, with 15 bases between the two ends. Here the CDR3 reads CASSLKPEKWEKLFF. DNA of the CDR3: TGTGCCAGCAGCTTGAAACCAGAAAAGTGGGAAAAACTGTTTTTT.

The chain employs TRBV5-1 and TRBJ2-1; 8 positions agree with TRBD2. There are 15 residues in the CDR3. CDR1 is SGHRS and CDR2 is YFSETQ in the germline V gene. V was pared by 3 bases and J by 9 bases, with 11 bases of the junction left unmatched. The DNA for the CDR3 is TGCGCCAGCAGCTCAAGCGGGAGTATCTCTGGTGAGCAGTTCTTC. Its protein product is CASSSSGSISGEQFF.

The chain couples TRBV2 to TRBJ1-2; unclear D gene. Trimming removed 3 bases at V and 4 bases at J, with 9 bases between. The CDR3 is made up of 13 amino acids. The germline CDR1 and CDR2 sequences are SNHLY and FYNNEI. The CDR3 DNA reads TGTGCCAGCAGTGAGGGCAGGACCTATGGCTACACCTTC. Its translation is CASSEGRTYGYTF.

This chain connects TRBV28 to TRBJ1-2; no clear D gene. Trimming left V 5 bases short and J 7 bases short, with 11 bases between. CDR3 size: 12 residues. Germline V gene data show CDR1 as MDHEN and CDR2 as SYDVKM. CDR3 sequence (DNA): TGTGCCAGCAGTCCCCTCAAAAGTGGCTACACCTTC. Translated, it gives CASSPLKSGYTF.

This chain links TRBV27 with TRBJ2-2, with unresolved D. Germline lookup yields CDR1 MNHEY and CDR2 SMNVEV (reference sequence). The V end was cut by 3 bases, the J end by 4 bases, with 9 bases between. This CDR3 has 14 amino acids. The CDR3 loop is CASSFTVLTGELFF. The CDR3 DNA follows: TGTGCCAGCAGTTTTACGGTCCTCACCGGGGAGCTGTTTTTT.